This T cell receptor (beta chain) was documented in a study of cytomegalovirus exposure and HLA in healthy donors. Profiled with immunoSEQ multiplex PCR; TCRdb holds only in-frame clones, not every one. The sample holds over 110,000 clones, more than 85% seen once. As regards this clone: Antigen specificity is unknown.

This CDR3 has 14 amino acids. V lost 3 bases and J lost 1; bases outside the gene matches: 2. Germline CDR1 reads SGHDN; CDR2 reads FVKESK. The donors were part of the 120-subject validation cohort, which stood apart from the 666-subject first cohort. Study-wide points: The authors confirmed in vitro that a few CMV-associated chains were specific for CMV antigens. According to reports, the classifier identified cytomegalovirus status with high specificity and sensitivity. The study listed some 160 cytomegalovirus-associated TCR beta chains.

The sequenced material came from PBMCs. This TCR derives from a man aged 18 to 29 in good health and CMV-seropositive. V gene TRBV14 combines with J gene TRBJ2-5, with 7 bases that match TRBD1. CDR3 residues: CASSQGQLQETQYF. For the CDR3, the DNA is TGTGCCAGCAGCCAGGGACAGCTCCAAGAGACCCAGTACTTC.